The 28 T cell receptor beta chains in this list originate from one sample, sequenced in a study of early T cells in non-severe SARS-CoV-2 infection. TCRdb re-derived calls from the 5' RACE reads in MiXCR, one entry per CDR3 protein. Altogether about 60,000 distinct CDR3 sequences are present, about 5.6% being singletons, with the ten largest covering roughly 6.4%. Sequencing was carried out using whole blood. All receptors come from an adult who was a healthcare worker with PCR-confirmed SARS-CoV-2 infection or an uninfected control (not recorded which).

About this clonotype itself: A much larger clone is a single base away; this may be a read error. V and J are TRBV9 and TRBJ2-7; weak D call: TRBD2 (6 bases). V was pared by 6 bases and J by 6 bases, with 19 bases between. From germline, CDR1 is SGDLS and CDR2 YYNGEE. This CDR3 has 14 amino acids. The CDR3 DNA reads TGTGCCAGCACCCGTGGCCGATCGGGGGTCGAGCAGTACTTC. Protein sequence: CASTRGRSGVEQYF.

This clonotype was detected only a few times. The rearrangement joins TRBV9 to TRBJ2-7; 10 bases fit TRBD1. V gave up 2 bases and J gave up 5 bases; unmatched junction bases: 7. Per the germline V gene, CDR1 is SGDLS and CDR2 is YYNGEE. The CDR3 has 15 residues. The CDR3 sequence is CASSVAGTGVHEQYF. As DNA, the CDR3 is TGTGCCAGCAGCGTCGCCGGGACAGGGGTCCACGAGCAGTACTTC.

In its sample, this clonotype was seen many times. The chain couples TRBV5-6 to TRBJ2-7, with D maybe TRBD1 (6 bases). Germline V gene data show CDR1 as SGHDT and CDR2 as YYEEEE. Trimming stripped 7 bases from V and 2 bases from J, with 10 bases between. The CDR3 loop spans 12 amino acids. CDR3 nucleotides: TGTGCCAGCTTGGACAGTGCCTACGAGCAGTACTTC. Protein sequence: CASLDSAYEQYF.

The chain employs TRBV29-1 and TRBJ1-1; no definite D call. V gave up 4 bases and J gave up 7 bases, with 10 bases separating them. Germline CDR1 is SQVTM and CDR2 is ANQGSEA. The CDR3 has 11 amino acids. The CDR3 DNA is TGCAGCGTTGCCCCGGGCCTTGAAGCTTTCTTT. As protein: CSVAPGLEAFF. The full variable domain, rest sourced from reference TRBV29-1 and TRBJ1-1, is SAVISQKPSRDICQRGTSLTIQCQVDSQVTMMFWYRQQPGQSLTLIATANQGSEATYESGFVIDKFPISRPNLTFSTLTVSNMSPEDSSIYLCSVAPGLEAFFGQGTRLTVV.

This clonotype was recorded at least ten times. This chain joins TRBV29-1 and TRBJ1-1, with 7 positions matching TRBD1. This CDR3 has 13 amino acids. Germline assignment: CDR1 SQVTM and CDR2 ANQGSEA. Trimming at V came to 7 bases and at J to 4 bases, leaving 9 bases not matched to a gene. The CDR3 is CSATGQPLTEAFF. CDR3 coding DNA: TGCAGCGCCACGGGACAGCCTCTCACTGAAGCTTTCTTT.

V is TRBV11-2 and J is TRBJ2-2, with 10 bases identical to TRBD1. Per the germline V gene, CDR1 is SGHAT and CDR2 is FQNNGV. The V gene end was trimmed by 4 bases and the J gene end by 6 bases; junction bases not matched to a gene: 8. CDR3 length: 16 amino acids. The CDR3 region is CASSSYGTGVSGELFF. For the CDR3, the DNA is TGTGCCAGCAGCTCGTATGGGACAGGGGTATCCGGGGAGCTGTTTTTT. Combining the CDR3 with reference TRBV11-2 and TRBJ2-2 gives the whole variable domain EAGVAQSPRYKIIEKRQSVAFWCNPISGHATLYWYQQILGQGPKLLIQFQNNGVVDDSQLPKDRFSAERLKGVDSTLKIQPAKLEDSAVYLCASSSYGTGVSGELFFGEGSRLTVL.

This clonotype showed up just a few times. This chain links TRBV5-1 with TRBJ2-2; perhaps D is TRBD1 or TRBD2 (5 bases each). From germline, CDR1 is SGHRS and CDR2 YFSETQ. Trimming took off 0 bases at V and 5 bases at J, with 8 bases between the two ends. The CDR3 runs to 14 residues. The CDR3 spells CASSLAGQTGELFF. DNA for the CDR3: TGCGCCAGCAGCTTGGCGGGGCAAACCGGGGAGCTGTTTTTT.

This clonotype showed up many times. The J gene is TRBJ1-1, the V gene TRBV12-3 or TRBV12-4; possibly TRBD1 for D (5 bases). The CDR3 is 17 amino acids. The germline V and J ends were trimmed by 1 base and 1 base, with 16 bases remaining between them. The CDR3 sequence: CASSLDWASTGNTEAFF. In DNA, the CDR3 is TGTGCCAGCAGTTTAGATTGGGCCTCCACAGGGAACACTGAAGCTTTCTTT.

This clonotype was recorded a few times. The V gene is TRBV19, the J gene TRBJ1-5, with D perhaps TRBD1 (6 bases). The CDR3 is made up of 15 amino acids. In germline, CDR1 is LNHDA, CDR2 SQIVND (reference sequence). The ends were cut back, 5 bases at V and 5 bases at J, with 16 bases in the middle. The CDR3 DNA sequence: TGTGCCAGTAGTCTTCCGATCAGGGGCCATCAGCCCCAGCATTTT. It encodes CASSLPIRGHQPQHF. The variable domain in full, with the rest retrieved from reference TRBV19 and TRBJ1-5, is DGGITQSPKYLFRKEGQNVTLSCEQNLNHDAMYWYRQDPGQGLRLIYYSQIVNDFQKGDIAEGYSVSREKKESFPLTVTSAQKNPTAFYLCASSLPIRGHQPQHFGDGTRLSIL.

At least ten counts were recorded for this clonotype. J is TRBJ1-5 and V is TRBV30; D unclear. V gave up 4 bases and J gave up 2 bases, with 9 bases separating them. The CDR3 is 13 residues long. The germline V gene encodes CDR1 GTSNPN and CDR2 SVGIG (reference sequence). The CDR3 coding sequence is TGTGCCTGGACCCGGGGAGGCAATCAGCCCCAGCATTTT. Amino acid sequence: CAWTRGGNQPQHF.

This clonotype has a count of ten or more. This sequence joins TRBV7-2 and TRBJ1-5, with a weak D call TRBD1 (6 bases). The ends were cut back, 6 bases at V and 5 bases at J, with 17 bases in the middle. The CDR3 has 15 amino acids. The germline V gene encodes CDR1 SGHTA and CDR2 FQGNSA. CDR3 residues: CASRVGPGVDQPQHF. For the CDR3, the DNA is TGTGCCAGCAGAGTAGGGCCAGGGGTTGATCAGCCCCAGCATTTT.

This chain uses TRBV12-3 or TRBV12-4 with TRBJ1-1; 7 nucleotides line up with TRBD1. The CDR3 has 18 residues. The V and J ends lost 5 bases and 3 bases, in that order; junction bases with no gene match: 18. The DNA of the CDR3 is TGTGCCAGCAGTACAGGGGTCGGGTACATGGATCGGGACACTGAAGCTTTCTTT. Residues: CASSTGVGYMDRDTEAFF.

In this sample, this clonotype turned up many times. This chain uses TRBV7-2 with TRBJ2-7; 10 bases align to TRBD1. CDR1 and CDR2 (germline): SGHTA, FQGNSA. J was trimmed by 3 bases and V by 6 bases; bases with no gene match: 5. The CDR3 sequence is 14 residues long. CDR3 DNA: TGTGCCAGCAGGGACCGGACAGGGGGCTACGAGCAGTACTTC. Encoded protein: CASRDRTGGYEQYF.

This clonotype was seen ten or more times. The chain carries TRBV10-3 and TRBJ1-6; D perhaps matches TRBD1 (5 bases). The CDR3 loop spans 14 amino acids. Germline V gives CDR1 ENHRY, CDR2 SYGVKD. The V and J ends lost 7 bases and 6 bases respectively, with 13 bases between them. The CDR3 reads CAIKSDSSNSPLHF. CDR3 nucleotide sequence: TGTGCCATCAAGTCCGACAGCAGTAATTCACCCCTCCACTTT.

This clonotype was seen just once. This chain joins TRBV19 and TRBJ2-1; no firm D call. The V end lost 10 bases, the J end lost 3 bases, and 10 bases lay between the germline ends. The CDR3 consists of 12 residues. Germline CDR1 and CDR2: LNHDA and SQIVND (reference sequence). The CDR3 bases are TGTGCCACCGGGCCCTACTACAATGAGCAGTTCTTC. Amino acids: CATGPYYNEQFF.

The chain has TRBV5-1 and TRBJ1-1; weak D call: TRBD1 (6 bases). Per germline, CDR1 SGHRS and CDR2 YFSETQ. V lost 3 bases, J lost 5 bases, and 11 bases lay in between. The CDR3 is 13 residues long. The CDR3 region is CASSSRTATEAFF. For the CDR3, the DNA is TGCGCCAGCAGCTCCCGGACAGCAACTGAAGCTTTCTTT.

Ten or more counts support this clonotype. The chain couples TRBV3-1 to TRBJ1-1, with no clear D. Germline CDR1 LGHDT, CDR2 YNNKEL (reference sequence). The V end was cut by 4 bases, the J end by 6 bases, with 18 bases between. This CDR3 has 15 amino acids. CDR3 bases: TGTGCCAGCAGCCCGGGGAGATGGGTGACGGCTGAAGCTTTCTTT. Protein product: CASSPGRWVTAEAFF.

In its sample, this clonotype was seen many times. The DNA of the CDR3 is TGTGCCATCAGTGCCCCGGGGGTAAACGGCACTGAAGCTTTCTTT. Protein: CAISAPGVNGTEAFF. V gene TRBV10-3 combines with J gene TRBJ1-1; D might be TRBD1 (5 bases). The germline gives CDR1 ENHRY, CDR2 SYGVKD. The CDR3 runs to 15 residues. V lost 4 bases and J lost 4, with 16 bases in between.

Of note for this clonotype: This may be a read error: a much more frequent sequence differs by one nucleotide. CDR3 residues: CAWSWEPPLEQYF. The DNA for the CDR3 is TGTGCCTGGAGTTGGGAACCCCCGCTCGAGCAGTACTTC. The rearrangement joins TRBV30 to TRBJ2-7; D not resolved. In germline, CDR1 is GTSNPN, CDR2 SVGIG (reference sequence). V was pared by 2 bases and J by 6 bases, with 14 bases between. The CDR3 has 13 amino acids.

The table lists this clonotype with many counts. This chain links TRBV5-5 with TRBJ2-5; TRBD2 agrees at 11 bases. Losses at the gene ends were 2 bases for V and 4 bases for J; bases not matched to a gene: 7. The CDR3 runs to 16 residues. The germline CDR1 and CDR2 sequences are SGHKS and YYEKEE (reference sequence). The CDR3 sequence is CASSLEVAGGRETQYF. CDR3 coding DNA: TGTGCCAGCAGCTTAGAAGTAGCGGGGGGGAGAGAGACCCAGTACTTC.

This clonotype was seen only a few times. The J gene is TRBJ2-3, the V gene TRBV27; the D gene is possibly TRBD1 (6 bases). TRBJ1-5 explains the end of the DNA better; the J call may be wrong. The CDR3 totals 13 residues. In germline, CDR1 is MNHEY, CDR2 SMNVEV (reference sequence). The DNA of the CDR3 is TGTGCCAGCAGTTTTGAGTTCGGGACACCCCAGCATTTT. It encodes CASSFEFGTPQHF.

This clonotype was seen repeatedly, ten times or more. Possible read error: a much larger clone is one base away. The V and J genes are TRBV7-9 and TRBJ2-5; D is unresolved. The V end lost 1 base, the J end lost 7 bases, and 4 bases lay between the germline ends. The CDR3 is 11 amino acids. Germline V gene data show CDR1 as SEHNR and CDR2 as FQNEAQ (reference sequence). The CDR3 spells CASSLEVTQYF. CDR3 DNA: TGTGCCAGCAGCTTAGAGGTGACCCAGTACTTC.

At least ten counts were recorded for this clonotype. One end of the junction varies from germline; a read error may be responsible. The chain has TRBV12-3 or TRBV12-4 and TRBJ2-6; D call uncertain. The CDR3 runs 14 residues. CDR3 amino acids: CASSFVSRANVLTF. CDR3 DNA: TGTGCCAGCAGTTTCGTCTCTCGGGCCAACGTCCTGACTTTC.

V and J are TRBV6-2 or TRBV6-3 and TRBJ2-6; tentative D call: TRBD1 (6 bases). This CDR3 has 21 amino acids. Trimming removed 4 bases at V and 1 base at J, with 26 bases between. CDR1 and CDR2 from the germline V gene are MNHEY and SVGEGT. CDR3 protein: CASSSRAPGQNTLSGANVLTF. CDR3 nucleotide sequence: TGTGCCAGCAGTTCACGGGCCCCTGGACAGAACACCCTATCTGGGGCCAACGTCCTGACTTTC.

This clonotype was seen at least ten times. The CDR3 protein is CASSQDLRSRYEQYF. CDR3 sequence (DNA): TGTGCCAGCAGCCAAGATTTAAGGTCACGATACGAGCAGTACTTC. The chain employs TRBV3-1 and TRBJ2-7; no clear D gene. Germline assignment: CDR1 LGHDT and CDR2 YNNKEL (reference sequence). The CDR3 is made up of 15 amino acids. V dropped 0 bases and J dropped 4 bases, with 13 bases sitting between them.

This chain joins TRBV7-2 and TRBJ2-5, with D possibly being TRBD2 (5 bases). V was trimmed by 1 base and J by 4 bases, leaving 13 bases between them. The CDR3 extends over 15 amino acids. CDR1 is SGHTA, CDR2 FQGNSA, per germline. CDR3 residues: CASSLGGISGETQYF. CDR3 in DNA: TGTGCCAGCAGCTTAGGAGGGATAAGTGGAGAGACCCAGTACTTC.

This clonotype appeared many times. V usage is TRBV18 and J usage is TRBJ2-3; D possibly corresponds to TRBD1 (6 bases). Germline lookup yields CDR1 KGHSH and CDR2 LQKENI. CDR3 length equals 15 residues. V was shortened by 3 bases and J by 0 bases, with 10 bases between the two germline ends. CDR3 coding DNA: TGTGCCAGCTCACCCCAACAGGGAAGCACAGATACGCAGTATTTT. It specifies CASSPQQGSTDTQYF.

The table lists this clonotype with many counts. The V call is TRBV5-5, the J call TRBJ1-2; 10 nucleotides align to TRBD1. This CDR3 spans 14 amino acids. Germline V gene sequence: CDR1 SGHKS, CDR2 YYEKEE (reference sequence). With 5 bases clipped from V and 3 bases from J, the junction kept 4 bases outside the gene matches. CDR3 protein: CASRGTGVHYGYTF. In DNA form, the CDR3 reads TGTGCCAGCAGGGGGACAGGGGTTCACTATGGCTACACCTTC.